Below, 17 T cell receptor beta chains from the same sample are listed, as sequenced in a study of beta chain features in type 1 diabetes. Expressed TCRB transcripts were sequenced after all isolated RNA was converted to cDNA. The repertoire was sequenced with immunoSEQ multiplex PCR; TCRdb's copy has only in-frame clones and lacks some. The table includes roughly 400,000 clones, about 15% detected once. What was sequenced was naive CD4+ T cells from blood. The receptors here all came from a young man in good health.

This clone was seen only a few times. The J gene is TRBJ1-4, the V gene TRBV4-3; 7 bases align to TRBD1. CDR1 LGHNA and CDR2 YSLEER come from the germline V gene. Trimming took 6 bases from V and 3 from J; bases not matched to a gene: 10. The CDR3 totals 16 residues. The CDR3 nucleotides are TGCGCCAGCAGGATAACAGGGGTGGTCCCTAATGAAAAACTGTTTTTT. It codes for CASRITGVVPNEKLFF.

The CDR3 DNA follows: TGTGCCAGCCCAGAACACCCGTCCGGCGATGAGCAGTTCTTC. Protein sequence: CASPEHPSGDEQFF. The chain uses TRBV9 and TRBJ2-1; the D is unclear. This CDR3 contains 14 residues. Germline loops: CDR1 SGDLS, CDR2 YYNGEE. V lost 7 bases to trimming and J lost 8 bases, with 19 bases between them. Full variable domain (missing parts from reference TRBV9 and TRBJ2-1): DSGVTQTPKHLITATGQRVTLRCSPRSGDLSVYWYQQSLDQGLQFLIQYYNGEERAKGNILERFSAQQFPDLHSELNLSSLELGDSALYFCASPEHPSGDEQFFGPGTRLTVL.

This clone was recorded a few times. The gene calls are TRBV10-3 and TRBJ2-7; D gene ambiguous. CDR1 and CDR2 (germline): ENHRY, SYGVKD. Trimming left V 4 bases short and J 3 bases short, with 7 bases between. The CDR3 is 12 residues long. CDR3 DNA sequence: TGTGCCATCAGTGGACCTGGCTACGAGCAGTACTTC. Protein product: CAISGPGYEQYF.

This clone turned up a few times. Other DNA sequences in the same sample also yield this CDR3. In DNA form, the CDR3 reads TGCAGTGCTAGCCCAGAAGAGACCCAGTACTTC. Its translation is CSASPEETQYF. V gene TRBV20-1 combines with J gene TRBJ2-5; D gene unclear. This CDR3 has 11 amino acids. Germline CDR1 is DFQATT and CDR2 is SNEGSKA (reference sequence). The V end lost 3 bases, the J end lost 3 bases, and 5 bases lay between the germline ends.

This clone has a handful of counts. The gene calls are TRBV7-2 and TRBJ2-3; the D is unclear. The CDR3 sequence is 13 residues long. V dropped 3 bases and J dropped 5 bases, with 9 bases sitting between them. CDR1 and CDR2 (germline): SGHTA, FQGNSA. The CDR3 spells CASSLDSKDTQYF. The CDR3 coding sequence is TGTGCCAGCAGCTTGGATTCCAAAGATACGCAGTATTTT.

This clone was found a few times. This chain links TRBV29-1 with TRBJ1-2, with unresolved D. Trimming shortened V by 4 bases and J by 10 bases, and 10 bases separated the two germline ends. The germline gives CDR1 SQVTM, CDR2 ANQGSEA. The CDR3 consists of 10 residues. The CDR3 sequence: CSVGDSAYTF. For the CDR3, the DNA is TGCAGCGTTGGTGATAGTGCCTACACCTTC. Based on the CDR3 plus reference TRBV29-1 and TRBJ1-2, the full variable domain is SAVISQKPSRDICQRGTSLTIQCQVDSQVTMMFWYRQQPGQSLTLIATANQGSEATYESGFVIDKFPISRPNLTFSTLTVSNMSPEDSSIYLCSVGDSAYTFGSGTRLTVV.

The chain combines TRBV7-9 with TRBJ1-4, with TRBD1 matching 7 bases. V lost 5 bases and J lost 11; bases outside the gene matches: 8. This CDR3 is 13 amino acids long. CDR1 SEHNR and CDR2 FQNEAQ come from the germline V gene (reference sequence). CDR3 region: CASSPKTGSKLFF. The CDR3 DNA follows: TGTGCCAGCAGCCCCAAGACAGGGTCGAAACTGTTTTTT.

This clone was seen a handful of times. This rearrangement joins TRBV25-1 to TRBJ1-2; TRBD1 is a possible D gene (5 bases). Germline CDR1 is MGHDK and CDR2 is SYGVNS. This CDR3 is 14 amino acids long. V was cut by 1 base and J by 7 bases, with 13 bases left in between. This chain's CDR3 is CASSEFGGFGGYTF. In DNA, the CDR3 is TGTGCCAGCAGTGAATTCGGGGGATTCGGTGGCTACACCTTC.

This chain connects TRBV27 to TRBJ2-7, with 10 bases lining up with TRBD2. The V gene end was trimmed by 3 bases and the J gene end by 0 bases; junction bases not matched to a gene: 5. The CDR3 is made up of 16 amino acids. From germline, CDR1 is MNHEY and CDR2 SMNVEV (reference sequence). CDR3 sequence (DNA): TGTGCCAGCAGTTTTCGGCTAGCGGGGGCCTCCTACGAGCAGTACTTC. It codes for CASSFRLAGASYEQYF.

This clone was detected only a few times. The chain uses TRBV7-9 and TRBJ1-3; D is unresolved. This CDR3 region has 14 residues. CDR1 and CDR2 from the germline V gene are SEHNR and FQNEAQ (reference sequence). Trimming took off 1 base at V and 0 bases at J, with 4 bases between the two ends. CDR3 sequence reads: CASSLGGSGNTIYF. The CDR3 DNA reads TGTGCCAGCAGCTTAGGAGGCTCTGGAAACACCATATATTTT.

The gene calls are TRBV30 and TRBJ1-5; TRBD1 aligns across 7 bases. This CDR3 is built from 12 residues. CDR1 GTSNPN and CDR2 SVGIG come from the germline V gene (reference sequence). The V gene end was trimmed by 3 bases and the J gene end by 11 bases; junction bases not matched to a gene: 7. CDR3 coding DNA: TGTGCCTGGAGGAAGACACAGGGGTCCCAGCATTTT. Residues: CAWRKTQGSQHF.

This clone was seen only a few times. The chain joins TRBV19 to TRBJ2-7, with D unresolved. This CDR3 comprises 14 residues. Deletions cut 0 bases from V and 6 bases from J, with 12 bases between. Germline assignment: CDR1 LNHDA and CDR2 SQIVND (reference sequence). The CDR3 sequence: CASSIEGYHAEQYV. The CDR3 coding sequence is TGTGCCAGTAGTATAGAGGGCTACCACGCCGAGCAGTACGTC.

This clone has more than one count but fewer than ten. J is TRBJ2-7 and V is TRBV30; a possible D gene is TRBD1 (5 bases). V shed 0 bases and J shed 6 bases, with 12 bases lying between them. CDR1 and CDR2 (germline): GTSNPN, SVGIG (reference sequence). The length of the CDR3 is 13 residues. CDR3 sequence: CAWSVSQGAEQYV. CDR3 nucleotides: TGTGCCTGGAGTGTAAGCCAGGGTGCCGAGCAGTACGTC.

The chain carries TRBV7-2 and TRBJ2-5; 9 nucleotides match TRBD2. Germline-derived CDR1 and CDR2 are SGHTA and FQGNSA. V gave up 5 bases and J gave up 3 bases; unmatched junction bases: 13. This CDR3 has 17 residues. The CDR3 loop is CASSALPRASGKETQYF. The CDR3, as DNA: TGTGCCAGCAGCGCCCTTCCGCGGGCTAGCGGGAAAGAGACCCAGTACTTC. The full variable domain, rest sourced from reference TRBV7-2 and TRBJ2-5, is GAGVSQSPSNKVTEKGKDVELRCDPISGHTALYWYRQSLGQGLEFLIYFQGNSAPDKSGLPSDRFSAERTGGSVSTLTIQRTQQEDSAVYLCASSALPRASGKETQYFGPGTRLLVL.

The chain is built from TRBV6-1 and TRBJ2-7, with unresolved D. Trimming left V 10 bases short and J 4 bases short, with 11 bases between. CDR1 and CDR2 (germline): MNHNS, SASEGT. This CDR3 has 11 amino acids. The CDR3 reads CATLDPYEQYV. CDR3 DNA: TGTGCCACGTTGGACCCGTACGAGCAGTACGTC.

V gene TRBV10-3 combines with J gene TRBJ2-4, with D unresolved. V gave up 7 bases and J gave up 0 bases, with 10 bases separating them. CDR3 length equals 14 residues. Germline V lookup: CDR1 ENHRY, CDR2 SYGVKD. The CDR3 coding sequence is TGTGCCATCATGCAGAGTGTAGCCAAAAACATTCAGTACTTC. Its translation: CAIMQSVAKNIQYF.

The CDR3 loop is CASSLGSRLALQETQYF. In DNA, the CDR3 is TGTGCCAGCAGCTTAGGGTCCCGACTAGCGTTACAAGAGACCCAGTACTTC. The chain carries TRBV13 and TRBJ2-5, with 8 bases identical to TRBD2. Germline loops: CDR1 PRHDT, CDR2 FYEKMQ (reference sequence). The J segment lost 2 bases and the V segment lost 0 bases, leaving 8 bases of the junction unmatched. CDR3 length: 17 amino acids. Using reference TRBV13 and TRBJ2-5 for the parts outside the CDR3, the full variable domain is AAGVIQSPRHLIKEKRETATLKCYPIPRHDTVYWYQQGPGQDPQFLISFYEKMQSDKGSIPDRFSAQQFSDYHSELNMSSLELGDSALYFCASSLGSRLALQETQYFGPGTRLLVL.